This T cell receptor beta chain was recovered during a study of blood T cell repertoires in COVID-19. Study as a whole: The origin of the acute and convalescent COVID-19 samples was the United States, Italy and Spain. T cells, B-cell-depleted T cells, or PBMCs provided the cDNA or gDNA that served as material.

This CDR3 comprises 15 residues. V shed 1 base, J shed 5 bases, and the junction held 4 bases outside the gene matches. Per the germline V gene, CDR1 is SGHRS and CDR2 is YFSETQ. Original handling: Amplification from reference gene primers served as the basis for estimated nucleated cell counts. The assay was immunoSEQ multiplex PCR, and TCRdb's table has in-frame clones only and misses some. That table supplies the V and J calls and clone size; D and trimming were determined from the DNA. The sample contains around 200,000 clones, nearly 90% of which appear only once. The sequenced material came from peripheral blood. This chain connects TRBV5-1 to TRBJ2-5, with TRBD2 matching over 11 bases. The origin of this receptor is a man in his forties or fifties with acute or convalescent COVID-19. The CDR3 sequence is CASSLTSGGGETQYF. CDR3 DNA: TGCGCCAGCAGCTTGACTAGCGGGGGTGGGGAGACCCAGTACTTC.